This entry describes one TCR beta chain. This sample is drawn from a study of OX40 agonist ivuxolimab in advanced cancers. Background on the study: Patients with hepatocellular carcinoma, melanoma, renal cell or head and neck cancer made up the dose-escalation patients. Three patients showed partial responses: one hepatocellular carcinoma and two cutaneous melanoma cases.

This table comes from immunoSEQ multiplex PCR, and its TCRdb copy is limited to in-frame clones, with some not included. This sample has 50,000 to 65,000 clones; approximately 87% occur once, and the top ten carry approximately 6.8%. The CDR3 is made up of 14 amino acids. V lost 5 bases, J lost 1 base, and 11 bases lay in between. Germline-derived CDR1 and CDR2 are SEHNR and FQNEAQ (reference sequence). The source was CD4+ or CD8+ T cells sorted from blood, collected in a trial of the OX40 agonist ivuxolimab. This TCR was recovered from an adult with an advanced solid tumor such as melanoma, head and neck, liver or kidney cancer. The J gene is TRBJ1-1, the V gene TRBV7-9; D possibly corresponds to TRBD1 (5 bases). CDR3 amino acids: CASSLQVPNTEAFF. As DNA, the CDR3 is TGTGCCAGCAGCCTACAGGTACCGAACACTGAAGCTTTCTTT.